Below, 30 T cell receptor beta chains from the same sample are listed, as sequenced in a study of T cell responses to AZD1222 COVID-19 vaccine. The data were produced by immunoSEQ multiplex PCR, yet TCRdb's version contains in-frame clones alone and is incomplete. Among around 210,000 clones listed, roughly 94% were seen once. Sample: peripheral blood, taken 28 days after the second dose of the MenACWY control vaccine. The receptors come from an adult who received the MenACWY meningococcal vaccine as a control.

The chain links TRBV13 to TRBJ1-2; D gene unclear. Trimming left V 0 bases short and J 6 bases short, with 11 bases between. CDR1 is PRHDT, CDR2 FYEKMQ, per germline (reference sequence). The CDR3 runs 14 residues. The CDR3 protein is CASSLGGRGDGYTF. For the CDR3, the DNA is TGTGCCAGCAGCTTAGGAGGGCGCGGTGATGGCTACACCTTC.

The CDR3 loop reads CASRGDYGYTF. The CDR3 nucleotides read TGTGCCAGCAGAGGGGATTATGGCTACACCTTC. V usage is TRBV6-5 and J usage is TRBJ1-2, with D perhaps TRBD1 (5 bases). There are 11 residues in the CDR3. The germline gives CDR1 MNHEY, CDR2 SVGAGI. The germline V and J ends were trimmed by 6 bases and 5 bases, with 7 bases remaining between them.

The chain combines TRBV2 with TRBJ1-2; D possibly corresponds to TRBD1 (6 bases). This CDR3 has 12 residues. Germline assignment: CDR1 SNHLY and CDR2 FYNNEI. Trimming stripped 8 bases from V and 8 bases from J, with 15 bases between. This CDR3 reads CASGGDTQGYTF. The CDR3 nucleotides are TGTGCCAGCGGGGGGGACACCCAGGGCTACACCTTC.

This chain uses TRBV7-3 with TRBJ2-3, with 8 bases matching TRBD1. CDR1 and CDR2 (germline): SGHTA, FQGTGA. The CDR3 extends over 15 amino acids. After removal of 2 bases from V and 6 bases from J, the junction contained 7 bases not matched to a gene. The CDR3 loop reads CASSLGMTGVDTQYF. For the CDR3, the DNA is TGTGCCAGCAGCTTAGGGATGACAGGGGTGGATACGCAGTATTTT.

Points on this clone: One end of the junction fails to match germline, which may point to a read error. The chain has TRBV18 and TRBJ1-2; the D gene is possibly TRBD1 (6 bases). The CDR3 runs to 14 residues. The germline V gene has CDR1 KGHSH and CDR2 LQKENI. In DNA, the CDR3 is TGTGCCAGCTCACCAACCACAGGGAACTCTGGCTACACCTTC. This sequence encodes CASSPTTGNSGYTF.

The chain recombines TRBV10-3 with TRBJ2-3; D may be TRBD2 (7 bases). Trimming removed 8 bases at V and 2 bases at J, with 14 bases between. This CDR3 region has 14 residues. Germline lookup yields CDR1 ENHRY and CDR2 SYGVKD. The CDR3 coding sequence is TGTGCCATCGCGGCGGGGGCCGTCACAGATACGCAGTATTTT. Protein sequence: CAIAAGAVTDTQYF.

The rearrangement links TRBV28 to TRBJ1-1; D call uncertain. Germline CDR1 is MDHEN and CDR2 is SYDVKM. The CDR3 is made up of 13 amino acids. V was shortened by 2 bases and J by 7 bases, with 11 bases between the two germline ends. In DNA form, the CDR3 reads TGTGCCAGCAGTTTACTCCACACACGTGAAGCTTTCTTT. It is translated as CASSLLHTREAFF.

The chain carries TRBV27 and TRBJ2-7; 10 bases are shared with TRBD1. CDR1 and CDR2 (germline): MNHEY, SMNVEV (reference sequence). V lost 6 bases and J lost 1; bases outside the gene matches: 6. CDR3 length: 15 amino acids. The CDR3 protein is CASSPAGQGSYEQYF. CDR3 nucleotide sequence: TGTGCCAGCAGCCCAGCGGGACAGGGGTCCTACGAGCAGTACTTC.

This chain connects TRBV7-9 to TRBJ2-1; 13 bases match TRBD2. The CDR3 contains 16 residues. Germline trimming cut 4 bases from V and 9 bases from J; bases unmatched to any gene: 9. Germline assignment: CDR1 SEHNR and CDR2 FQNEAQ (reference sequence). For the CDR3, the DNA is TGTGCCAGCAGCTCCTCCGGGACTAGCGGGGCCCTTGAGCAGTTCTTC. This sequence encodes CASSSSGTSGALEQFF.

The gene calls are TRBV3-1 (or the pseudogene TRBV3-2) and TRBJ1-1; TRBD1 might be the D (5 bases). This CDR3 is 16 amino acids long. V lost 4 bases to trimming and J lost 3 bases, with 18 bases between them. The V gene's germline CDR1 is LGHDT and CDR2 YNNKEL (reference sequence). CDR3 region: CASSRYRGRPYTEAFF. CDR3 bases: TGTGCCAGCAGCCGTTACCGGGGACGGCCCTACACTGAAGCTTTCTTT.

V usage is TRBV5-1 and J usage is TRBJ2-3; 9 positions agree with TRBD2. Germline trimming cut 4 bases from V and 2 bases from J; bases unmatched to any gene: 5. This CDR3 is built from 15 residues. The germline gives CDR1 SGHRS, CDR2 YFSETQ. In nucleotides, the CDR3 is TGCGCCAGCAGCCAGGGGGGACTAGCCACAGATACGCAGTATTTT. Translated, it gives CASSQGGLATDTQYF. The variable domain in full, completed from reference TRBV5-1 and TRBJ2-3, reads KAGVTQTPRYLIKTRGQQVTLSCSPISGHRSVSWYQQTPGQGLQFLFEYFSETQRNKGNFPGRFSGRQFSNSRSEMNVSTLELGDSALYLCASSQGGLATDTQYFGPGTRLTVL.

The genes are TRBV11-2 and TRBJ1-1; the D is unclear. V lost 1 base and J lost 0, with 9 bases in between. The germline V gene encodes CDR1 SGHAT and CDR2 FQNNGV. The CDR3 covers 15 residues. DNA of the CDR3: TGTGCCAGCAGCTTAGCGTCGTCCATGAACACTGAAGCTTTCTTT. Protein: CASSLASSMNTEAFF. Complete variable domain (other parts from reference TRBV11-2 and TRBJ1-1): EAGVAQSPRYKIIEKRQSVAFWCNPISGHATLYWYQQILGQGPKLLIQFQNNGVVDDSQLPKDRFSAERLKGVDSTLKIQPAKLEDSAVYLCASSLASSMNTEAFFGQGTRLTVV.

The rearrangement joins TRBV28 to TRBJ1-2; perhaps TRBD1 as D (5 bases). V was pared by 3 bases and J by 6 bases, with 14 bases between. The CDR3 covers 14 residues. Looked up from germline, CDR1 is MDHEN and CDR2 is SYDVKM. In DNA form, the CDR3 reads TGTGCCAGCAGTTTCGGTGACAGCCTAGATGGCTACACCTTC. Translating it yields CASSFGDSLDGYTF.

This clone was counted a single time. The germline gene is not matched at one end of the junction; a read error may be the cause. The DNA for the CDR3 is TGTGCCAGCAGCGAGGGACTCTCAAGCCCCCGGTTT. Translated: CASSEGLSSPRF. This chain joins TRBV7-9 and TRBJ1-1, with D maybe TRBD1 (5 bases). The CDR3 totals 12 residues. Germline CDR1 is SEHNR and CDR2 is FQNEAQ (reference sequence).

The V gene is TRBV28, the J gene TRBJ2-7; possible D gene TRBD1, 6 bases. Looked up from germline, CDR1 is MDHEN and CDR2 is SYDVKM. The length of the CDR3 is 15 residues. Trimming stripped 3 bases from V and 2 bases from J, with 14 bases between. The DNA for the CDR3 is TGTGCCAGCAGTTTGTGGACAGCTCAGCCCTACGAGCAGTACTTC. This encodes CASSLWTAQPYEQYF.

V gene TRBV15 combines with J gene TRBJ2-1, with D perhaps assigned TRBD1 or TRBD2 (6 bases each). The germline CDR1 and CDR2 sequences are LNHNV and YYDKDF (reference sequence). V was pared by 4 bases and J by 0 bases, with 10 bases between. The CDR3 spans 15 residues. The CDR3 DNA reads TGTGCCACCAGCATAGGGGGGAGCTCCTACAATGAGCAGTTCTTC. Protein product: CATSIGGSSYNEQFF.

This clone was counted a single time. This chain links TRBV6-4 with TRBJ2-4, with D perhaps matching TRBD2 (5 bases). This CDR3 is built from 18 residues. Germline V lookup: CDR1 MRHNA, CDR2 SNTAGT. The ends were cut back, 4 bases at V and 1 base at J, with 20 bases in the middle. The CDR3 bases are TGTGCCAGCAGTGCCCCCCGGAAGGTGGGAGTGGCCAAAAACATTCAGTACTTC. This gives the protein CASSAPRKVGVAKNIQYF.

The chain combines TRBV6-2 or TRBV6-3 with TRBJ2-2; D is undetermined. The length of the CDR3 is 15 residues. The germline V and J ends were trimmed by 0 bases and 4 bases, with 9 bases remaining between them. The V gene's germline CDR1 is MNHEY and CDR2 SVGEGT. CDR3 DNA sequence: TGTGCCAGCAGTTACTCTGGGCCGCTCACCGGGGAGCTGTTTTTT. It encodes CASSYSGPLTGELFF.

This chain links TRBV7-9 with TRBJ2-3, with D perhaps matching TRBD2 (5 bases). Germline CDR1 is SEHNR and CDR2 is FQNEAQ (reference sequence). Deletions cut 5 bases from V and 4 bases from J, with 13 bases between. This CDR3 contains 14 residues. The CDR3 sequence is CASSPPGSADTQYF. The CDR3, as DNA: TGTGCCAGCAGCCCACCGGGGTCCGCAGATACGCAGTATTTT.

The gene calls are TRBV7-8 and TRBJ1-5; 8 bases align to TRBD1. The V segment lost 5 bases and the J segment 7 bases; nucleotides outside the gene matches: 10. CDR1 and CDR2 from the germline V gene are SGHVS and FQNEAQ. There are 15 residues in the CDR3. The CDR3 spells CASSPRTGSSQPQHF. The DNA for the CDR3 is TGTGCCAGCAGCCCAAGGACAGGGAGCTCGCAGCCCCAGCATTTT.

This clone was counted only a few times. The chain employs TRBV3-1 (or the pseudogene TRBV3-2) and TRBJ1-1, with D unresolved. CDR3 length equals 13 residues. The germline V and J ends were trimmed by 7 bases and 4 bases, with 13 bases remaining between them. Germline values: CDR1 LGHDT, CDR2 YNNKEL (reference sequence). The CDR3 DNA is TGTGCCAGCACTGAGACACATCTCACTGAAGCTTTCTTT. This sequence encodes CASTETHLTEAFF.

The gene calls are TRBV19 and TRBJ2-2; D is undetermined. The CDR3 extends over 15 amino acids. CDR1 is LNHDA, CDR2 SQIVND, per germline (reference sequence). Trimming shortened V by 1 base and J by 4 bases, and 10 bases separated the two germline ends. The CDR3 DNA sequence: TGTGCCAGTAGTATAGGACGGCAGTTCACCGGGGAGCTGTTTTTT. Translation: CASSIGRQFTGELFF. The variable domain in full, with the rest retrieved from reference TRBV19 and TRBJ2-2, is DGGITQSPKYLFRKEGQNVTLSCEQNLNHDAMYWYRQDPGQGLRLIYYSQIVNDFQKGDIAEGYSVSREKKESFPLTVTSAQKNPTAFYLCASSIGRQFTGELFFGEGSRLTVL.

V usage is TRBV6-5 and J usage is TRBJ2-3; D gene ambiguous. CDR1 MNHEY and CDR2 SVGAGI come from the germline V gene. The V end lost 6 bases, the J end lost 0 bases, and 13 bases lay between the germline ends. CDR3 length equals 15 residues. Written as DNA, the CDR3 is TGTGCCAGCAGCCCCCGGGCTGGGAGCACAGATACGCAGTATTTT. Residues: CASSPRAGSTDTQYF.

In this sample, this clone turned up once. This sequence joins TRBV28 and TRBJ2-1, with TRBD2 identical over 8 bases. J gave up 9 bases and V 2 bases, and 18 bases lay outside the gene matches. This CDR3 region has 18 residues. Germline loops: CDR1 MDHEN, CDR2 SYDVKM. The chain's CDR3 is CASSLGLPGLDLRAEQFF. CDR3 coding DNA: TGTGCCAGCAGTTTAGGGCTACCGGGACTAGATCTGCGAGCTGAGCAGTTCTTC.

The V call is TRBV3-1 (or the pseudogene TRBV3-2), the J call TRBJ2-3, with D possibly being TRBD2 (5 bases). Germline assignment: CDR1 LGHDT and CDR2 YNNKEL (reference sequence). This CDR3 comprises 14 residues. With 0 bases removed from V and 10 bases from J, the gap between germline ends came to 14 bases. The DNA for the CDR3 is TGTGCCAGCAGCCAAGATGCTGCTAGCCGGCCGCAGTATTTT. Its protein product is CASSQDAASRPQYF.

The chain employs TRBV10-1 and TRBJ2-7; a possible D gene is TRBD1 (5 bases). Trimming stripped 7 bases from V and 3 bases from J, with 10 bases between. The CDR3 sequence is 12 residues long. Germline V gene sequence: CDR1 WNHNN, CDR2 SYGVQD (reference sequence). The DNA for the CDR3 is TGCGCCAGCATCCAGGGATACTACGAGCAGTACTTC. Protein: CASIQGYYEQYF.

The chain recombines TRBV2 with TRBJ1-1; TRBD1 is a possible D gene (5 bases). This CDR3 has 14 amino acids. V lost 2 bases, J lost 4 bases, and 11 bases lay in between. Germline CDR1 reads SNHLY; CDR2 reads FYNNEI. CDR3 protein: CASSENTGSTEAFF. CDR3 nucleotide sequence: TGTGCCAGCAGTGAAAATACAGGTAGCACTGAAGCTTTCTTT. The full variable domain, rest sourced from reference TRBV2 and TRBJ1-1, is EPEVTQTPSHQVTQMGQEVILRCVPISNHLYFYWYRQILGQKVEFLVSFYNNEISEKSEIFDDQFSVERPDGSNFTLKIRSTKLEDSAMYFCASSENTGSTEAFFGQGTRLTVV.

This CDR3 is CASSFVTGGKDEQYF. The CDR3 DNA reads as TGTGCCAGCAGCTTTGTGACAGGGGGGAAGGACGAGCAGTACTTC. The chain links TRBV7-9 to TRBJ2-7; 9 nucleotides line up with TRBD1. The ends lost 3 bases at V and 5 bases at J; junction bases unmatched: 8. The germline V gene encodes CDR1 SEHNR and CDR2 FQNEAQ (reference sequence). This CDR3 comprises 15 residues.

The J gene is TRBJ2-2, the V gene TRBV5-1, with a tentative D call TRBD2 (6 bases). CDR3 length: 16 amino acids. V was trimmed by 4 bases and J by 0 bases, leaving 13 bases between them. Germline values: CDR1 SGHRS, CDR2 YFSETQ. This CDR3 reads CASSPVGGSNTGELFF. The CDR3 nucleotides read TGCGCCAGCAGCCCGGTGGGGGGTTCGAACACCGGGGAGCTGTTTTTT. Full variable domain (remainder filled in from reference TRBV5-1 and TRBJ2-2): KAGVTQTPRYLIKTRGQQVTLSCSPISGHRSVSWYQQTPGQGLQFLFEYFSETQRNKGNFPGRFSGRQFSNSRSEMNVSTLELGDSALYLCASSPVGGSNTGELFFGEGSRLTVL.

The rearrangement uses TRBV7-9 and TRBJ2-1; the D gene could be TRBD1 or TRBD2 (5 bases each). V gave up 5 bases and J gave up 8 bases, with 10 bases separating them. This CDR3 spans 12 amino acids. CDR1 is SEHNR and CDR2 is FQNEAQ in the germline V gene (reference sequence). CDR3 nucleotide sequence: TGTGCCAGCAGCCCCCGAGGGGATGAGCAGTTCTTC. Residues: CASSPRGDEQFF.